Below are 28 T cell receptor beta chains sequenced from a single sample in a study of T cells after yellow fever vaccination. TCRdb itself ran the 5' RACE reads through MiXCR, one entry per CDR3 protein. The sample lists more than 95,000 distinct CDR3 sequences; approximately 7% were seen once. The starting material was CD4+ T cells sorted from PBMCs, obtained about 10 days after the first yellow fever vaccination. The source is a young man who received the YFV17D yellow fever vaccine.

Many counts were recorded for this clonotype. J is TRBJ1-1 and V is TRBV2; D is undetermined. Germline V lookup: CDR1 SNHLY, CDR2 FYNNEI. V lost 7 bases and J 6 bases, leaving 12 bases between the germline ends. There are 12 residues in the CDR3. The CDR3 spells CASKFYYAEAFF. CDR3 sequence (DNA): TGTGCCAGCAAATTTTATTACGCTGAAGCTTTCTTT. Together with reference TRBV2 and TRBJ1-1, the CDR3 gives the full variable domain: EPEVTQTPSHQVTQMGQEVILRCVPISNHLYFYWYRQILGQKVEFLVSFYNNEISEKSEIFDDQFSVERPDGSNFTLKIRSTKLEDSAMYFCASKFYYAEAFFGQGTRLTVV.

The rearrangement joins TRBV11-2 to TRBJ2-3; 12 bases are shared with TRBD2. V trimming: 4 bases; J trimming: 0 bases; junction bases outside the gene matches: 8. CDR1 is SGHAT, CDR2 FQNNGV, per germline. The CDR3 spans 18 residues. Here the CDR3 DNA reads TGTGCCAGCAGCTCCGGACTAGCGGGGCGGCTCAGCACAGATACGCAGTATTTT. Protein product: CASSSGLAGRLSTDTQYF.

This clonotype has a count of ten or more. CDR3 amino acids: CATRSTGGEKLFF. The CDR3 coding sequence is TGTGCCACCAGATCAACTGGGGGGGAAAAACTGTTTTTT. V and J are TRBV6-1 and TRBJ1-4, with D maybe TRBD1 (5 bases). The V end lost 10 bases, the J end lost 8 bases, and 17 bases lay between the germline ends. The CDR3 is 13 amino acids. Germline V CDR1 and CDR2: MNHNS, SASEGT.

This clonotype was seen many times. This sequence joins TRBV7-2 and TRBJ2-5; D is uncertain. This CDR3 is 13 amino acids long. Trimming pared 2 bases from V and 3 bases from J, leaving 7 bases between. Germline V lookup: CDR1 SGHTA, CDR2 FQGNSA. The CDR3, as DNA: TGTGCCAGCAGCTTAAGTTGGGAAGAGACCCAGTACTTC. It yields the protein CASSLSWEETQYF.

This clonotype was found many times. The chain links TRBV12-3 or TRBV12-4 to TRBJ2-7; TRBD2 agrees at 7 bases. CDR3 size: 17 residues. With V trimmed by 2 bases and J by 0 bases, 10 bases remained unmatched. DNA of the CDR3: TGTGCCAGCAGTTTAAGGCAGTGGGAGGGGAGCTCCTACGAGCAGTACTTC. Protein: CASSLRQWEGSSYEQYF.

This clonotype was seen more than once but under ten times. This chain uses TRBV23-1 with TRBJ2-3; 8 bases are a match to TRBD1. TRBV23-1 is treated as an ORF (open reading frame) with a function not yet certain. V was pared by 3 bases and J by 4 bases, with 18 bases of the junction left unmatched. The CDR3 loop spans 19 amino acids. In DNA, the CDR3 is TGCGCCAGCAGTCAGCCGCACCCCTGGACAGGGTGGCCGGCAGATACGCAGTATTTT. Protein product: CASSQPHPWTGWPADTQYF.

This clonotype was counted ten times or more. CDR3 sequence: CASSQGLLSYEQYF. The CDR3 nucleotides read TGTGCCAGCAGCCAGGGACTCCTCTCCTACGAGCAGTACTTC. The chain carries TRBV12-3 or TRBV12-4 and TRBJ2-7, with a possible D match to TRBD2 (6 bases). Trimming cost V 6 bases and J 0 bases, with 12 bases left between them. This CDR3 contains 14 residues.

This clonotype was picked up many times. V usage is TRBV20-1 and J usage is TRBJ1-2; TRBD1 is a possible D gene (5 bases). Between the trimmed V and J ends, which lost 6 bases and 5 bases, there was a span of 10 bases. Germline-derived CDR1 and CDR2 are DFQATT and SNEGSKA (reference sequence). This CDR3 is built from 11 residues. The CDR3 protein is CSAHRQYGYTF. In DNA, the CDR3 is TGCAGTGCCCACAGACAGTATGGCTACACCTTC.

As concerns this clonotype: One end of the junction fails to match germline, which may point to a read error. V and J are TRBV5-6 and TRBJ1-2, with D unresolved. The CDR3 has 13 amino acids. Germline CDR1 is SGHDT and CDR2 is YYEEEE. The CDR3 reads CAISPGLRYGYTF. In DNA form, the CDR3 reads TGTGCCATCAGCCCCGGGCTGCGCTATGGCTACACCTTC.

At least ten counts were recorded for this clonotype. The genes are TRBV9 and TRBJ2-2, with D possibly matching TRBD2 (7 bases). CDR1 and CDR2 (germline): SGDLS, YYNGEE. Trimming removed 0 bases at V and 6 bases at J, with 12 bases between. The CDR3 consists of 15 residues. CDR3 region: CASSVVDGGPGELFF. In DNA form, the CDR3 reads TGTGCCAGCAGCGTAGTCGACGGGGGGCCCGGGGAGCTGTTTTTT.

This clonotype was seen repeatedly, ten times or more. The chain combines TRBV5-1 with TRBJ2-3, with D possibly TRBD2 on 5 matching bases. Germline CDR1 is SGHRS and CDR2 is YFSETQ. V was cut by 4 bases and J by 6 bases, with 21 bases left in between. The CDR3 consists of 16 residues. The CDR3 bases are TGCGCCAGCAGCCCCGCCCGGACTTCTCCCTGGGATACGCAGTATTTT. This gives the protein CASSPARTSPWDTQYF. Full variable domain (missing parts from reference TRBV5-1 and TRBJ2-3): KAGVTQTPRYLIKTRGQQVTLSCSPISGHRSVSWYQQTPGQGLQFLFEYFSETQRNKGNFPGRFSGRQFSNSRSEMNVSTLELGDSALYLCASSPARTSPWDTQYFGPGTRLTVL.

To note about this clonotype: A much more abundant neighbour one base away suggests this may be a read error. V gene TRBV2 combines with J gene TRBJ2-5, with 9 positions matching TRBD1. The CDR3 extends over 15 amino acids. Germline V gene lookup returns CDR1 SNHLY and CDR2 FYNNEI. DNA for the CDR3: TGTGCCAGCAGTTCCTGGGACAGGGACCAAGAGAACCAGTACTTC. It specifies CASSSWDRDQENQYF.

At least ten counts were recorded for this clonotype. This chain links TRBV12-3 or TRBV12-4 with TRBJ2-3, with a tentative D call TRBD2 (6 bases). CDR3 length: 15 residues. Trimming shortened V by 1 base and J by 0 bases, and 8 bases separated the two germline ends. Written as DNA, the CDR3 is TGTGCCAGCAGTTTAGAGGCGGGGAGCACAGATACGCAGTATTTT. It yields the protein CASSLEAGSTDTQYF.

This clonotype was detected ten times or more. The chain couples TRBV20-1 to TRBJ1-3; D is undetermined. The CDR3 contains 14 residues. The V end was cut by 5 bases, the J end by 0 bases, with 11 bases between. Per germline, CDR1 DFQATT and CDR2 SNEGSKA (reference sequence). The CDR3 protein is CSALDPDSGNTIYF. The CDR3 DNA follows: TGCAGTGCTCTAGACCCCGACTCTGGAAACACCATATATTTT.

This clonotype has at least ten counts. The chain combines TRBV4-3 with TRBJ2-3, with 13 bases fitting TRBD2. This CDR3 comprises 15 residues. The V and J ends lost 1 base and 6 bases, in that order; junction bases with no gene match: 1. Germline assignment: CDR1 LGHNA and CDR2 YSLEER. The CDR3 loop is CASSQVLAGGDTQYF. The CDR3 nucleotides read TGCGCCAGCAGCCAAGTACTAGCGGGGGGGGATACGCAGTATTTT.

This clonotype has a count of ten or more. CDR3 bases: TGTGCCAGCAGTTTAGTGGGGGCTGAATCCTACGAGCAGTACTTC. The encoded protein is CASSLVGAESYEQYF. V usage is TRBV27 and J usage is TRBJ2-7; the D gene is possibly TRBD1 (6 bases). The germline CDR1 and CDR2 sequences are MNHEY and SMNVEV (reference sequence). Trimming removed 2 bases from V and 1 base from J, with 12 bases in between. The CDR3 length is 15 residues.

Concerning this clonotype itself: With a much larger clone just one base away, this may be a read error. The genes are TRBV5-1 and TRBJ2-2, with TRBD1 matching 7 bases. In germline, CDR1 is SGHRS, CDR2 YFSETQ. V was clipped by 4 bases and J by 6 bases; unmatched bases: 12. This CDR3 is 16 amino acids long. CDR3 sequence reads: CASSQVDRPRSGELFF. CDR3 in DNA: TGCGCCAGCAGCCAAGTGGACAGGCCAAGGTCCGGGGAGCTGTTTTTT. Complete variable domain (other parts from reference TRBV5-1 and TRBJ2-2): KAGVTQTPRYLIKTRGQQVTLSCSPISGHRSVSWYQQTPGQGLQFLFEYFSETQRNKGNFPGRFSGRQFSNSRSEMNVSTLELGDSALYLCASSQVDRPRSGELFFGEGSRLTVL.

Of note for this clonotype: One base away lies a much larger clone, so this may be a sequencing read error. V is TRBV7-3 and J is TRBJ2-1; possibly TRBD2 for D (5 bases). CDR1 SGHTA and CDR2 FQGTGA come from the germline V gene. The CDR3 covers 12 residues. The CDR3 DNA follows: TGTGCCAGCAGCCCGGGATCGAATGAGCAGCTCTTC. Amino acids: CASSPGSNEQLF.

In this sample, this clonotype turned up many times. The J gene is TRBJ2-3, the V gene TRBV4-2; 7 nucleotides align to TRBD2. Per germline, CDR1 LGHNA and CDR2 YNFKEQ. CDR3 length: 15 residues. The V and J ends lost 2 bases and 6 bases, in that order; junction bases with no gene match: 8. CDR3 bases: TGTGCCAGCAGCCAAAGGAGCGGGGTCCCTGATACGCAGTATTTT. Translated, it gives CASSQRSGVPDTQYF.

In regard to this clonotype: A read error may produce the germline difference seen at one junction end. This chain joins TRBV11-2 and TRBJ2-5; D unresolved. This CDR3 is 12 amino acids long. CDR1 and CDR2 from the germline V gene are SGHAT and FQNNGV. The CDR3 is CASSIPQGTQYF. DNA for the CDR3: TGTGCCAGCAGCATCCCCCAAGGGACCCAGTACTTC.

This clonotype has ten or more counts. The genes are TRBV20-1 and TRBJ2-7; D is uncertain. V was cut by 7 bases and J by 2 bases, with 12 bases left in between. This CDR3 has 12 amino acids. Germline CDR1 reads DFQATT; CDR2 reads SNEGSKA (reference sequence). CDR3 nucleotide sequence: TGCAGTGGGCACACCAGGCCCTACGAGCAGTACGTC. Translating gives CSGHTRPYEQYV.

This clonotype came up many times. This chain uses TRBV7-3 with TRBJ1-1; 7 nucleotides agree with TRBD1. This CDR3 spans 14 amino acids. Germline-derived CDR1 and CDR2 are SGHTA and FQGTGA. V lost 4 bases and J lost 1; bases outside the gene matches: 3. DNA of the CDR3: TGTGCCAGCAGCTCACAGGGGACGAACACTGAAGCTTTCTTT. Translated: CASSSQGTNTEAFF.

The rearrangement links TRBV6-5 to TRBJ2-3; 9 bases agree with TRBD1. The CDR3 has 15 residues. CDR1 is MNHEY, CDR2 SVGAGI, per germline. Unmatched junction bases numbered 10, after V lost 10 bases and J lost 2 bases. The CDR3 coding sequence is TGTGCCACCCGGCGGGCACAGGGGGCCACAGATACGCAGTATTTT. Amino acid sequence: CATRRAQGATDTQYF.

There are many counts of this clonotype. The chain has TRBV7-2 and TRBJ2-7, with a possible D match to TRBD2 (5 bases). Per the germline V gene, CDR1 is SGHTA and CDR2 is FQGNSA. V was pared by 0 bases and J by 4 bases, with 10 bases between. CDR3 size: 14 residues. The CDR3 coding sequence is TGTGCCAGCAGCTTAGCTAAAGGACTTTACGAGCAGTACTTC. Translation gives CASSLAKGLYEQYF.

This clonotype was recorded at least ten times. The chain recombines TRBV5-1 with TRBJ1-5; D unresolved. The CDR3 runs to 15 residues. Germline CDR1 is SGHRS and CDR2 is YFSETQ. The V end was cut by 4 bases, the J end by 3 bases, with 14 bases between. CDR3 nucleotide sequence: TGCGCCAGCAGCCCGGACGGGATGTTCAATCAGCCCCAGCATTTT. Residues: CASSPDGMFNQPQHF.

The V and J genes are TRBV5-1 and TRBJ1-4; D uncertain. The CDR3 runs 13 residues. CDR1 is SGHRS and CDR2 is YFSETQ in the germline V gene. The V gene lost 0 bases and the J gene lost 4 bases, with 4 bases spanning the gap. The CDR3 coding sequence is TGCGCCAGCAGCTTGGCCGTTAATGAAAAACTGTTTTTT. It translates to CASSLAVNEKLFF.

This clonotype was found a few times. The J gene is TRBJ2-7, the V gene TRBV6-5; tentatively, D is TRBD1 (6 bases). Germline V gives CDR1 MNHEY, CDR2 SVGAGI. The V and J ends lost 0 bases and 3 bases respectively, with 9 bases between them. CDR3 length: 14 amino acids. The CDR3 is CASSYSMGHYEQYV. The CDR3 nucleotides read TGTGCCAGCAGTTACTCGATGGGACACTACGAGCAGTACGTC.

In its sample, this clonotype was seen many times. CDR3 loop: CAISELQIDTQYF. The CDR3 nucleotides are TGTGCCATCAGTGAGTTACAGATAGATACGCAGTATTTT. The chain recombines TRBV10-3 with TRBJ2-3; D remains ambiguous. Trimming shortened V by 1 base and J by 5 bases, and 7 bases separated the two germline ends. CDR3 size: 13 residues. Germline assignment: CDR1 ENHRY and CDR2 SYGVKD.